These T cell receptor beta chains were read from a single sample in a study of glioma-infiltrating T cells. TCRdb redid the calling of the multiplex PCR reads with MiXCR, one entry per CDR3 protein. The sample includes about 180,000 distinct CDR3 sequences, roughly two fifths of them seen just once. Input material: glioma tissue, nonneoplastic brain tissue, or PBMCs (not recorded which). These receptor sequences come from a human donor with low-grade glioma or glioblastoma, undergoing nonglioma brain surgery, or in good health (not recorded which). CDR3s include the opening cysteine and the closing phenylalanine or tryptophan. The D gene is left open where the match is weak. A row's size may be missing; if present it is once, few, many or a size class.

v_call	d_call	clone_size	j_call	cdr3_nt	cdr3_aa
TRBV28	-	-	TRBJ2-7	TGTGCCAGCAGGCTGGGCAGCACCACGCACGAGCAGTACTTC	CASRLGSTTHEQYF
TRBV27	-	many	TRBJ1-6	TGTGCCACCACAGACAGTATAACCTCACCCCTCCACTTT	CATTDSITSPLHF
TRBV3-1	-	many	TRBJ2-5	TGTGCCAGCTCAACCTTGGAGACCCAGTACTTC	CASSTLETQYF
TRBV6-1	TRBD2	many	TRBJ2-1	TGTGCCAGCAAATCCCCCGGGGGGAATGAGCAGTTCTTC	CASKSPGGNEQFF
TRBV6-1	-	-	TRBJ1-3	TGTGCCAGCAGTGAATCCTACGGGGCGGACACCATATATTTT	CASSESYGADTIYF
TRBV10-3	-	many	TRBJ1-1	TGTGCCATCAAAATGACGGACACTGAAGCTTTCTTT	CAIKMTDTEAFF
TRBV3-1	-	-	TRBJ2-1	TGTGCCAGCAAGCTAGCCCTCAACAATGAGCAGTTCTTC	CASKLALNNEQFF
TRBV6-1	-	-	TRBJ2-1	TGTGCAAGCAGGGAAGCAACGGGACAACTCTCCTACAATGAGCAGTTCTTC	CASREATGQLSYNEQFF
TRBV6-1	-	-	TRBJ1-5	TGTGCCAGCAGTGTGGCAGTCACCGACTACGAGCAGCATTTT	CASSVAVTDYEQHF
TRBV24-1	TRBD2	few	TRBJ2-1	TGTGCCACCAGTGATCATCGACTAGCGGGAACCTACAATGAGCAGTTCTTC	CATSDHRLAGTYNEQFF
TRBV28	-	many	TRBJ1-1	TGTGCCAGCAGTTTATACCCGGACAGTACGAGGATGGTCACTGAAGCTTTCTTT	CASSLYPDSTRMVTEAFF
TRBV3-1	TRBD1	few	TRBJ1-6	TGTGCCAGCAGAACTAACAGGGGTAATTCACCCCTCCACTTT	CASRTNRGNSPLHF
TRBV2	-	-	TRBJ2-6	TGTGCCAGCAACCCGGACGTCTCTGGGGCCAACGTCCTGACTTTC	CASNPDVSGANVLTF
TRBV12-5	TRBD2	-	TRBJ2-7	TGTGATAGTGGTTTGGTAATTGTTGCTAGCGGGATCTCCTACGAGCAGTACTTC	CDSGLVIVASGISYEQYF
TRBV2	-	many	TRBJ1-1	TGTGCCAGCAGGAGGGGTGGTGAAGCTTTCTTT	CASRRGGEAFF
TRBV7-9	-	many	TRBJ2-6	TGTGCCAGCAGCTTACCCCGCGGACCAGCCTCTGGGGCCAACGTCCTGACTTTC	CASSLPRGPASGANVLTF
TRBV2	-	-	TRBJ2-3	TGTGCCAGGGGGGCCGGCGGGAGTGGCGCAGATACGCAGTATTTT	CARGAGGSGADTQYF
TRBV2	-	few	TRBJ2-7	TGTGCCAGCAGTGGAGGGGCCGTTCTCCTCTCCTACGAGCAGTACTTC	CASSGGAVLLSYEQYF
TRBV29-1	-	-	TRBJ2-1	TGCAGCGGGAGTCACGGGAGCTACAATGAGCAGTTCTTC	CSGSHGSYNEQFF
TRBV18	-	few	TRBJ2-1	TGTGCCAGCTTCGGGGCACGGAGCGATGAGCAGTTCTTC	CASFGARSDEQFF
TRBV5-1	TRBD1	few	TRBJ2-2	TGCGCCAGCAGCTGGACAGGGAGAACCGGGGAGCTGTTTTTT	CASSWTGRTGELFF
TRBV5-4	-	few	TRBJ2-7	TGTGCCAGCAGCTTGGAAAACGAGCAGTACTTC	CASSLENEQYF
TRBV15	TRBD2	-	TRBJ2-7	TGTGCCACCAACACAGGGGTAGCGGGGGCTTACTACGAGCAGTACTTC	CATNTGVAGAYYEQYF
TRBV20-1	-	many	TRBJ1-1	TGCAGTGCTAGAGATTCGGGGGCTCGGGGTACCTTCGCTGAAGCTTTCTTT	CSARDSGARGTFAEAFF
TRBV7-2	TRBD1	many	TRBJ1-1	TGTGCCAGCAGCCGGGACAGGGGATCCGCGAACACTGAAGCTTTCTTT	CASSRDRGSANTEAFF
TRBV28	-	many	TRBJ2-3	TGTGCCAGCAGTTTTGAGTTTCAGGGCACAGATACGCAGTATTTT	CASSFEFQGTDTQYF
TRBV19	-	many	TRBJ1-2	TGTGCCAGTAGTATTGGTCCGGCTAGCTACACCTTC	CASSIGPASYTF
TRBV6-2/TRBV6-3	-	many	TRBJ2-2	TGTGCCAGCAGTTACTCTAACCTTCTAACCGGGGAGCTGTTTTTT	CASSYSNLLTGELFF
TRBV18	TRBD2	-	TRBJ2-7	TGTGCCAGCTCACCATGGGGGGGAAGCTCCTACGAGCAGTACTTC	CASSPWGGSSYEQYF
TRBV4-1	TRBD1	few	TRBJ2-7	TGCGCCAGCAGCCAAGGGGGGACAGGGGACGACGAGCAGTACTTC	CASSQGGTGDDEQYF
TRBV7-3	-	many	TRBJ1-1	TGTGCCAGCAGCCCAAACGGACAGAACACTGAAGCTTTCTTT	CASSPNGQNTEAFF
TRBV5-4	-	-	TRBJ1-2	TGTGCCAGCAGCCAACCACAGGAGCTTGGTGGCTACACCTTC	CASSQPQELGGYTF
TRBV29-1	-	many	TRBJ2-1	TGCAGCGTTGAAGTTCCAGTAGTCTCCCACAATGAGCAGTTCTTC	CSVEVPVVSHNEQFF
TRBV3-1	TRBD2	few	TRBJ2-7	TGTGCCAGCAGCCAAGGGGGACTAGTTGGCGAGCAGTACTTC	CASSQGGLVGEQYF
TRBV20-1	TRBD2	many	TRBJ2-7	TGCAGTGAACTAGCGAATCCCCACGAGCAGTACTTC	CSELANPHEQYF
TRBV11-2	-	-	TRBJ2-7	TGTGCCAGCAGCTACTCCGGGAAAAGTGCTCACGAGCAGTACTTC	CASSYSGKSAHEQYF
TRBV28	-	-	TRBJ2-1	TGTGCCAGCAGGCCGCGGCGACTAGGGTACTACAGTGAGCAGTTCTTC	CASRPRRLGYYSEQFF
TRBV4-2	-	few	TRBJ2-1	TGTGCCAGCAGCCAAGTAGACCCCGCCAATTATTACAATGAGCAGTTCTTC	CASSQVDPANYYNEQFF
TRBV2	-	many	TRBJ2-1	TGTGCCAGCAGGGAGACCCGACAGGATGAGCAGTTCTTC	CASRETRQDEQFF
TRBV29-1	-	few	TRBJ2-5	TGCAGCGTGCAACCGGGGGAGACCCAGTACTTC	CSVQPGETQYF
TRBV6-1	-	few	TRBJ2-2	TGTGCCATCAGTGAGCCGGGACGGGCCGCCGGGGAGCTGTTTTTT	CAISEPGRAAGELFF
TRBV20-1	-	many	TRBJ2-7	TGCAGTGCTTTGAGCCTGCAAGGGCAGGGGATCCCCTACGAGCAGTACTTC	CSALSLQGQGIPYEQYF
TRBV14	-	few	TRBJ2-3	TGTGCCAGCAGCCTTCGACTCGATACCTCGACGCAGTATTTT	CASSLRLDTSTQYF
TRBV4-1	TRBD1	-	TRBJ1-4	TGCGCCAGCTCCGGGACAGGGGTTGAAAAACTGTTTTTT	CASSGTGVEKLFF
TRBV5-1	-	-	TRBJ2-3	TGCGCCAGCAGCTTGCTCGGGGGCTACCCATCCGAGGCCTCCACAGATACGCAGTATTTT	CASSLLGGYPSEASTDTQYF
TRBV2	TRBD2	-	TRBJ2-1	TGTGCCAGCAGCCCGACTAGCGGGCCCGAATCGGAGCAGTTCTTC	CASSPTSGPESEQFF
TRBV5-8	TRBD1	-	TRBJ1-1	TGTGCCAGCAGCTCAGGGGACAGTCCTAACACTGAAGCTTTCTTT	CASSSGDSPNTEAFF
TRBV18	-	-	TRBJ1-2	TGTGCCAGCTCACCCGAGACAGACAACTATGGCTACACCTTC	CASSPETDNYGYTF
TRBV3-1	-	many	TRBJ1-1	TGTGCCAGCAGCCCCCGACAGCCACTCATGAACACTGAAGCTTTCTTT	CASSPRQPLMNTEAFF
TRBV2	-	-	TRBJ2-3	TGTGCCAGCAGTGAGGAGGACGTTAGCACAGATACGCAGTATTTT	CASSEEDVSTDTQYF
TRBV28	-	many	TRBJ2-1	TGTGCCGGAAGAAAGGCGGGATACAATGAGCAGTTCTTC	CAGRKAGYNEQFF
TRBV28	-	many	TRBJ1-5	TGTGCCAGCAATCCTGTGGGGTTAGGTCAGCCCCAGCATTTT	CASNPVGLGQPQHF
TRBV19	TRBD2	few	TRBJ2-3	TGTGCCAGTAGTCGACCGGGACTAGCGGGAGAAGATACGCAGTATTTT	CASSRPGLAGEDTQYF